This record looks at one T cell receptor (beta chain) sequence and its context. The antigen is not known. The entry originates in a study of T cell repertoires in cytomegalovirus infection. Looking at the study overall: Signatures in public TCR beta sequences pointed to both CMV infection and matching HLA type.

Using its own MiXCR run on the reads, TCRdb lists one record per CDR3 protein. Of approximately 320,000 distinct CDR3 sequences detected, more than 8% appear once; the ten largest clones hold 3.5% to 4.5%. The study's findings and limits: CMV carriers having the relevant HLA were flagged by cumulative public TCR beta family frequency. There were HLA-C-restricted CMV-specific TCR beta clonotypes dominating the ex vivo response.

Per germline, CDR1 SQVTM and CDR2 ANQGSEA. J gave up 6 bases and V 5 bases, and 14 bases lay outside the gene matches. This CDR3 contains 16 residues. This TCR derives from a human donor in good health (CMV status not recorded). Some clones in this sample may be carry-over from other donors' samples. The V gene is TRBV29-1, the J gene TRBJ2-5, with TRBD2 matching 11 bases. Sequencing was performed on PBMCs. CDR3 amino acids: CSVRLAGGFPPQTQYF. As DNA, the CDR3 is TGCAGCGTTCGGCTAGCGGGGGGCTTCCCACCCCAGACCCAGTACTTC.